The 9 T cell receptor beta chains in this list originate from one sample, sequenced in a study of blood T cell repertoires in COVID-19. TCRdb's table, derived via immunoSEQ multiplex PCR, lists solely in-frame clones and lacks some. Here the sample spans over 150,000 clones, around 90% being singletons. The source material was PBMCs or T cells enriched from blood (not recorded which). The receptors here all came from a woman aged 25 to 39 who had recovered from COVID-19.

J is TRBJ1-1 and V is TRBV5-6; D is possibly TRBD1 (6 bases). CDR3 length equals 16 residues. Per the germline V gene, CDR1 is SGHDT and CDR2 is YYEEEE. V was shortened by 1 base and J by 4 bases, with 17 bases between the two germline ends. The CDR3 reads CASSLLGGQWVTEAFF. The CDR3 DNA follows: TGTGCCAGCAGCTTGTTGGGGGGGCAATGGGTCACTGAAGCTTTCTTT.

This clone was recorded only once. The chain recombines TRBV19 with TRBJ1-2, with D tentatively TRBD1 (5 bases). V lost 5 bases and J 3 bases, leaving 19 bases between the germline ends. CDR1 and CDR2 from the germline V gene are LNHDA and SQIVND (reference sequence). This CDR3 region has 16 residues. The CDR3 reads CASSGGTGGFYYGYTF. The CDR3 region has the DNA TGTGCCAGTAGTGGGGGGACGGGGGGTTTCTACTATGGCTACACCTTC.

The gene calls are TRBV5-1 and TRBJ2-7, with a weak D call TRBD1 (6 bases). Trimming shortened V by 3 bases and J by 2 bases, and 12 bases separated the two germline ends. In germline, CDR1 is SGHRS, CDR2 YFSETQ. This CDR3 contains 14 residues. The CDR3 region has the DNA TGCGCCAGCAGCTCCCAGACAGGTACCTACGAGCAGTACTTC. Amino acid sequence: CASSSQTGTYEQYF.

V is TRBV7-8 and J is TRBJ2-3, with 9 bases aligning to TRBD2. Germline lookup yields CDR1 SGHVS and CDR2 FQNEAQ. The V gene end was trimmed by 2 bases and the J gene end by 3 bases; junction bases not matched to a gene: 9. The length of the CDR3 is 17 residues. DNA for the CDR3: TGTGCCAGCAGCTTAATGCGGGAGGGCCTGAGAACAGATACGCAGTATTTT. Amino acid sequence: CASSLMREGLRTDTQYF.

The chain carries TRBV30 and TRBJ1-1; 7 bases line up with TRBD1. The germline V gene encodes CDR1 GTSNPN and CDR2 SVGIG (reference sequence). The CDR3 covers 14 residues. J was trimmed by 1 base and V by 5 bases; bases with no gene match: 7. The CDR3 loop reads CAWDIWTGNTEAFF. The DNA of the CDR3 is TGTGCCTGGGATATATGGACAGGGAACACTGAAGCTTTCTTT.

This clone appeared once. This chain's CDR3 is CASSFPDYYGYTF. The CDR3 DNA is TGTGCCAGCAGCTTCCCAGATTACTATGGCTACACCTTC. This chain links TRBV7-9 with TRBJ1-2; no clear D gene. Germline V gives CDR1 SEHNR, CDR2 FQNEAQ (reference sequence). V was shortened by 3 bases and J by 3 bases, with 8 bases between the two germline ends. The CDR3 contains 13 residues.

The J gene is TRBJ1-1, the V gene TRBV4-3, with D possibly TRBD1 on 6 matching bases. Germline CDR1 reads LGHNA; CDR2 reads YSLEER. The CDR3 runs 16 residues. Trimming shortened V by 5 bases and J by 1 base, and 17 bases separated the two germline ends. The CDR3 bases are TGCGCCAGCAGCTATGAAGCTACCAGGGGGAACACTGAAGCTTTCTTT. Encoded protein: CASSYEATRGNTEAFF.

This clone was seen more than once but under ten times. The chain has TRBV25-1 and TRBJ2-5, with 11 positions matching TRBD2. In germline, CDR1 is MGHDK, CDR2 SYGVNS. This CDR3 has 16 residues. J gave up 1 base and V 3 bases, and 4 bases lay outside the gene matches. The CDR3 sequence: CASSDSSGGSQETQYF. The DNA of the CDR3 is TGTGCCAGCAGTGACTCTAGCGGGGGGTCCCAAGAGACCCAGTACTTC.

In the case of this clone: Other DNA variants within this sample encode the same CDR3. The genes are TRBV19 and TRBJ2-1; 7 bases are a match to TRBD1. The CDR3 is made up of 15 amino acids. Trimming at V came to 2 bases and at J to 0 bases, leaving 1 base not matched to a gene. The germline V gene has CDR1 LNHDA and CDR2 SQIVND (reference sequence). The chain's CDR3 is CASSISGGSYNEQFF. For the CDR3, the DNA is TGTGCCAGTAGTATATCAGGGGGCTCCTACAATGAGCAGTTCTTC. Filled out from reference TRBV19 and TRBJ2-1, the complete variable domain reads DGGITQSPKYLFRKEGQNVTLSCEQNLNHDAMYWYRQDPGQGLRLIYYSQIVNDFQKGDIAEGYSVSREKKESFPLTVTSAQKNPTAFYLCASSISGGSYNEQFFGPGTRLTVL.